These 12 T cell receptor beta chains share one sample of origin, sequenced in a study of blood T cells in healthy people across ages. Through a sample-barcoded 5' primer and a J-beta primer mix, a second PCR was run for roughly 7 to 11 cycles. TCRdb processed the 5' RACE reads anew with MiXCR; each CDR3 protein has one entry. The sample holds about 1.8 million distinct CDR3 sequences, 49% seen once. The sequencing input was blood. The source is a woman aged 40 to 50 in good health.

The gene calls are TRBV20-1 and TRBJ1-6; D is possibly TRBD1 (6 bases). CDR3 size: 15 residues. Per germline, CDR1 DFQATT and CDR2 SNEGSKA (reference sequence). V lost 0 bases and J lost 6, with 12 bases in between. The CDR3 DNA reads as TGCAGTGCTAGAGAACAGGGTCGGAGTAATTCACCCCTCCACTTT. Its translation: CSAREQGRSNSPLHF.

This chain connects TRBV25-1 to TRBJ1-2; 7 nucleotides match TRBD1. Trimming cost V 0 bases and J 5 bases; bases outside gene matches: 9. This CDR3 is built from 16 residues. Germline CDR1 reads MGHDK; CDR2 reads SYGVNS. CDR3 coding DNA: TGTGCCAGCAGTGAATACAGGGGGGAAATAACTTATGGCTACACCTTC. Translated: CASSEYRGEITYGYTF.

The chain recombines TRBV25-1 with TRBJ2-7; the match to TRBD2 covers 13 bases. From germline, CDR1 is MGHDK and CDR2 SYGVNS. J lost 6 bases, V lost 6 bases, and 11 bases had no gene match. CDR3 size: 16 residues. The CDR3 is CASSDLTSGGQGEQYF. As DNA, the CDR3 is TGTGCCAGCAGCGATTTGACTAGCGGGGGGCAAGGCGAGCAGTACTTC.

This clonotype was seen a few times. The chain uses TRBV4-1 and TRBJ1-1; no definite D call. CDR3 length equals 15 residues. Germline CDR1 MGHRA, CDR2 YSYEKL. The V end lost 3 bases, the J end lost 6 bases, and 17 bases lay between the germline ends. This CDR3 is CASSHFAGRAPEAFF. In nucleotides, the CDR3 is TGCGCCAGCAGCCATTTCGCAGGTAGGGCCCCTGAAGCTTTCTTT.

This rearrangement joins TRBV7-8 to TRBJ2-3; D unclear. This CDR3 comprises 14 residues. Trimming stripped 5 bases from V and 2 bases from J, with 11 bases between. Looked up from germline, CDR1 is SGHVS and CDR2 is FQNEAQ. The CDR3 nucleotides are TGTGCCAGCAGCCAGACCGTGGCCACAGATACGCAGTATTTT. Protein: CASSQTVATDTQYF.

This clonotype has just a few counts. The chain is built from TRBV27 and TRBJ1-2, with a possible D match to TRBD1 (5 bases). The V and J ends lost 1 base and 3 bases respectively, with 12 bases between them. Germline CDR1 and CDR2: MNHEY and SMNVEV (reference sequence). The CDR3 covers 15 residues. The CDR3 DNA reads as TGTGCCAGCAGTTTATTGGGGAAGGGGTACTATGGCTACACCTTC. Its translation: CASSLLGKGYYGYTF.

This clonotype was counted only a few times. The chain carries TRBV12-3 or TRBV12-4 and TRBJ1-1, with 10 bases fitting TRBD1. V lost 5 bases, J lost 4 bases, and 4 bases stayed unmatched. The CDR3 runs to 14 residues. The CDR3 sequence is CASSRQGASTEAFF. The CDR3 nucleotides are TGTGCCAGCAGTCGACAGGGGGCGAGCACTGAAGCTTTCTTT.

The chain is built from TRBV7-8 and TRBJ2-5; D possibly corresponds to TRBD2 (7 bases). V lost 5 bases and J lost 5, with 18 bases in between. This CDR3 spans 15 amino acids. Germline values: CDR1 SGHVS, CDR2 FQNEAQ. In nucleotides, the CDR3 is TGTGCCAGCAGCCCTAGAGGGGGGGTAGGGGAGACCCAGTACTTC. Its translation is CASSPRGGVGETQYF.

The sample holds one count of this clonotype. The chain links TRBV20-1 to TRBJ2-7; 10 positions agree with TRBD2. Trimming at V came to 5 bases and at J to 3 bases, leaving 13 bases not matched to a gene. There are 16 residues in the CDR3. The germline gives CDR1 DFQATT, CDR2 SNEGSKA (reference sequence). The CDR3 bases are TGCAGTGCTGGAGGGCGTCAGCGGGGGGGTGTCTACGAGCAGTACTTC. Translated, it gives CSAGGRQRGGVYEQYF.

This clonotype was seen a few times. The V call is TRBV5-1, the J call TRBJ1-1; D unresolved. V was trimmed by 0 bases and J by 7 bases, leaving 10 bases between them. The CDR3 totals 13 residues. In germline, CDR1 is SGHRS, CDR2 YFSETQ. The CDR3 bases are TGCGCCAGCAGCTTGGAGAGGGTGGATGAAGCTTTCTTT. It codes for CASSLERVDEAFF.

The genes are TRBV13 and TRBJ2-4; TRBD1 matches 8 bases. CDR1 and CDR2 from the germline V gene are PRHDT and FYEKMQ (reference sequence). There are 16 residues in the CDR3. Unmatched junction bases numbered 6, after V lost 5 bases and J lost 0 bases. CDR3 sequence: CASSPTGGRAKNIQYF. The CDR3 DNA reads TGTGCCAGCAGCCCAACAGGGGGGAGAGCCAAAAACATTCAGTACTTC.

V and J are TRBV7-2 and TRBJ2-2, with D possibly TRBD2 on 5 matching bases. V lost 1 base to trimming and J lost 2 bases, with 14 bases between them. The CDR3 is 17 amino acids. Germline V lookup: CDR1 SGHTA, CDR2 FQGNSA. As DNA, the CDR3 is TGTGCCAGCAGCTTAGTGAGCAGAGGGTCTAACACCGGGGAGCTGTTTTTT. It yields the protein CASSLVSRGSNTGELFF. Based on the CDR3 plus reference TRBV7-2 and TRBJ2-2, the full variable domain is GAGVSQSPSNKVTEKGKDVELRCDPISGHTALYWYRQSLGQGLEFLIYFQGNSAPDKSGLPSDRFSAERTGGSVSTLTIQRTQQEDSAVYLCASSLVSRGSNTGELFFGEGSRLTVL.